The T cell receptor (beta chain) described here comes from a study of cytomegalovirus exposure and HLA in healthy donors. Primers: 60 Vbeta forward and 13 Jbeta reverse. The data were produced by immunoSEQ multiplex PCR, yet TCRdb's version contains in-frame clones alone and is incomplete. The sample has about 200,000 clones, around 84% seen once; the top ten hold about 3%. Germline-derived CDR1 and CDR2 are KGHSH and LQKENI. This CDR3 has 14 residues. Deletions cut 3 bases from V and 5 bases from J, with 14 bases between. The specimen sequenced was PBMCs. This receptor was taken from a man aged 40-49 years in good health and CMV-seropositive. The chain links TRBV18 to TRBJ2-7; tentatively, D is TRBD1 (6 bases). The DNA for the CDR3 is TGTGCCAGCTCACCGCAAACAGGGAGCGACGAGCAGTACTTC. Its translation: CASSPQTGSDEQYF.